The 6 T cell receptor beta chains given below trace back to one sample, sequenced in a study of tumor-infiltrating lymphocytes in primary liver carcinoma. Blood RNA originated from unsorted whole blood, with germline DNA additionally extracted. The input was roughly 0.5 ug total RNA; TCR beta cDNA was made from it with a constant-region primer. Generation of the TCR beta libraries relied on three nested multiplex PCR rounds using slightly modified ARM-PCR. Each of the first two PCR rounds ran roughly 10 cycles with TRBV1-TRBV30 forward and C-beta reverse primers. TCRdb reprocessed the multiplex PCR reads via MiXCR and lists one record per CDR3 protein. The sample includes fewer than 400,000 distinct CDR3 sequences, 58% seen only once; the top ten take over 15%. Material: peripheral blood. The source of these receptors is a woman under 40 with primary liver carcinoma and hepatitis B virus infection.

About this clonotype itself: Likely a read error: the CDR3 ends without its conserved phenylalanine or tryptophan. The CDR3 sequence: CASRDGQGKETQYS. The CDR3 DNA is TGTGCCAGCAGAGATGGACAGGGGAAAGAGACCCAGTACTCC. This sequence joins TRBV6-6 and TRBJ2-5; 9 bases match TRBD1. Germline CDR1 reads MNHNY; CDR2 reads SVGAGI (reference sequence). The CDR3 runs to 14 residues. The junction had 5 bases not matched to a gene; V was cut back by 6 bases and J by 3 bases.

This clonotype was counted at least ten times. This chain connects TRBV4-2 to TRBJ2-4; no clear D. The CDR3 contains 14 residues. Germline V gene data show CDR1 as LGHNA and CDR2 as YNFKEQ. Trimming took 4 bases from V and 0 from J, leaving 7 bases between them. CDR3 bases: TGTGCCAGCAGCCTCGGGCTAGCCAAAAACATTCAGTACTTC. Translating gives CASSLGLAKNIQYF.

In regard to this clonotype: One junction end disagrees with the germline gene, perhaps due to a read error. The rearrangement uses TRBV14 and TRBJ2-1; TRBD2 matches at 7 bases. The germline gives CDR1 SGHDN, CDR2 FVKESK. This CDR3 is 15 amino acids long. The CDR3 DNA follows: TGTGCCAGCAGTCCTCAGCGGGGAGCGTACAATGATCAGCTCTTC. The encoded protein is CASSPQRGAYNDQLF.

Points on this clonotype: Here the CDR3 omits its conserved ending phenylalanine or tryptophan, so a read error is the likely source. It is unclear where the CDR3 begins or ends on the DNA, so no DNA is shown, and the CDR3 is as TCRdb lists it. The genes are TRBV11-1 and TRBJ2-3; no DNA check was done on the table's D call, TRBD1. Germline loops: CDR1 SGHAT, CDR2 FQDESV (reference sequence). The CDR3 region is 15 residues in length, termini included. CDR3 sequence reads: CASSLDRGRRDTHYS.

Comments on this clonotype: One end of the junction fails to match germline, which may point to a read error. The J gene is TRBJ1-2, the V gene TRBV6-2 or TRBV6-3; D uncertain. Germline CDR1 and CDR2: MNHEY and SVGEGT. This CDR3 is 13 amino acids long. The CDR3 DNA reads as TGTGCCAGCACCCGGAGCCTGCAAGGTGGCTACGCCTTC. Encoded protein: CASTRSLQGGYAF.

This clonotype came up once. A much larger clone lies one base from this, so it may be a read error. The chain employs TRBV11-3 and TRBJ2-2, with D possibly being TRBD2 (6 bases). The CDR3 covers 15 residues. Germline CDR1 SGHNT, CDR2 YENEEA. The CDR3 DNA sequence: TGTGTCAGCAGCTTAACCGGGAGAACCTCCGGGGAGCTGTTTTTT. It encodes CVSSLTGRTSGELFF. Together with reference TRBV11-3 and TRBJ2-2, the CDR3 gives the full variable domain: EAGVVQSPRYKIIEKKQPVAFWCNPISGHNTLYWYLQNLGQGPELLIRYENEEAVDDSQLPKDRFSAERLKGVDSTLKIQPAELGDSAVYLCVSSLTGRTSGELFFGEGSRLTVL.